Below, one TCR beta chain is given with its context. Its antigen is unknown. The data were obtained in a study of shared clonotypes between healthy human individuals. Study-level information: The cohort had a couple of women and a few men, ages 18 to 49. Researchers assigned three CD4 naive, three CD4 memory, two CD8 naive and one CD8 memory plate to each donor. Whole-study findings and limits: Among donors, the sharing of clonotypes was expected to be influenced by sequencing depth. Clonotypes which were not shared had lower generation probabilities than clonotypes that all four donors shared.

Only CD45RO-negative cells positively selected for CCR7 counted as naive CD8 cells, so terminally differentiated effector memory CD45RA+ cells were excluded. Sequenced by immunoSEQ multiplex PCR; TCRdb stores in-frame clones only, minus some. The data contain millions of clones, about 95% of them singletons. Sequencing input: naive CD8+ T cells sorted from blood. This TCR came from a young man in good health.

The CDR3 nucleotides read TGTGCCAGCAGCTTCACTAGCGGGAGGGCCACAGATACGCAGTATTTT. It translates to CASSFTSGRATDTQYF. The rearrangement joins TRBV7-9 to TRBJ2-3, with 13 nucleotides matching TRBD2. The CDR3 extends over 16 amino acids. The V gene end was trimmed by 3 bases and the J gene end by 2 bases; junction bases not matched to a gene: 2. Per germline, CDR1 SEHNR and CDR2 FQNEAQ (reference sequence).